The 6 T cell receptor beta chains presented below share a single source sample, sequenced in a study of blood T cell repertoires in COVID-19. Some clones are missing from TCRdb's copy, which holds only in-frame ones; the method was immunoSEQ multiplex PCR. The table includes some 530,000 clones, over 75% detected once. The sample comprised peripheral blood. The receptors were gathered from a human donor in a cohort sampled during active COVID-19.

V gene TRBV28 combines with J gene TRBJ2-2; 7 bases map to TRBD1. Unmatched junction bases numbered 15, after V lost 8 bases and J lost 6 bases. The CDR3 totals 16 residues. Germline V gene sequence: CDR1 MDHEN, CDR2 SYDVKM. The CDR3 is CASEGQPFSRAGELFF. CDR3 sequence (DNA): TGTGCCAGCGAGGGACAGCCGTTTAGCCGGGCCGGGGAGCTGTTTTTT.

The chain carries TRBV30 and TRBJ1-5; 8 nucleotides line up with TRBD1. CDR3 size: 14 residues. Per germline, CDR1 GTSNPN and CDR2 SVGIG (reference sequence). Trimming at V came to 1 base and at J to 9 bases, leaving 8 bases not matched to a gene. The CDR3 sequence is CAWSGGQGARPQHF. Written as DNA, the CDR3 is TGTGCCTGGAGTGGAGGACAGGGTGCTAGGCCCCAGCATTTT.

The CDR3 region has the DNA TGTGCCAGCTCACCACTTGGGACAGAGGCCGGCGGGGAGCTGTTTTTT. Translation: CASSPLGTEAGGELFF. The chain joins TRBV18 to TRBJ2-2, with 7 nucleotides matching TRBD1. Trimming removed 1 base from V and 7 bases from J; junction bases left unmatched: 9. The CDR3 consists of 16 residues. Germline V gene data show CDR1 as KGHSH and CDR2 as LQKENI.

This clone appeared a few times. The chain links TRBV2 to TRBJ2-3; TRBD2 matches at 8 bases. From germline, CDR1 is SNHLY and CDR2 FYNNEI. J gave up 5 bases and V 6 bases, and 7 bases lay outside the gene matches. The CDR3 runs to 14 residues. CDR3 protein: CASSPSLAGDTQYF. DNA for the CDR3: TGTGCCAGCAGCCCCTCCCTAGCGGGAGATACGCAGTATTTT.

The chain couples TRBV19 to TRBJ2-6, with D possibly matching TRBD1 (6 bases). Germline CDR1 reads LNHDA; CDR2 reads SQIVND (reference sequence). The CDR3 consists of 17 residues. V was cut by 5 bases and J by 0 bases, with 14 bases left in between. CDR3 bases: TGTGCCAGTAGTTTGGACAGCCCGACCTCTGGGGCCAACGTCCTGACTTTC. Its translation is CASSLDSPTSGANVLTF.

The CDR3 DNA reads TGCGCCAGCTATCGGGATAGCGGGACGGAGCAGTACTTC. Protein product: CASYRDSGTEQYF. The chain carries TRBV5-1 and TRBJ2-7; 8 nucleotides align to TRBD2. The CDR3 consists of 13 residues. J was trimmed by 7 bases and V by 7 bases; bases with no gene match: 10. Per germline, CDR1 SGHRS and CDR2 YFSETQ.